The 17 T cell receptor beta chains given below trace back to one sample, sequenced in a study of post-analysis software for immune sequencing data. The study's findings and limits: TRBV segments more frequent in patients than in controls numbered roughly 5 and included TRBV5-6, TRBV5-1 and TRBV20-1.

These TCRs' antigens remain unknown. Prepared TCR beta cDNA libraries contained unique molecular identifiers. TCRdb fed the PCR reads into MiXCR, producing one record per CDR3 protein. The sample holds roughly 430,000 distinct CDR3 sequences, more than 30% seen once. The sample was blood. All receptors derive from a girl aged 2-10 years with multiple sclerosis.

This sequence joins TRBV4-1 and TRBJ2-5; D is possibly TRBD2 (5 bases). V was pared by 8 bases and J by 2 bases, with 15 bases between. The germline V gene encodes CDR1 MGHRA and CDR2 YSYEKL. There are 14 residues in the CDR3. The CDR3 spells CASRTRRGQETQYF. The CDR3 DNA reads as TGCGCCAGCCGTACCCGACGAGGGCAAGAGACCCAGTACTTC.

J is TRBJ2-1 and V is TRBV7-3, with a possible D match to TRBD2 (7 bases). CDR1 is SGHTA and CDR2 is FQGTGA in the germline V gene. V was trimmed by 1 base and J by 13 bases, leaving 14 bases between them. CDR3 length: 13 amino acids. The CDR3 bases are TGTGCCAGCAGCTTAATAGGGGGGGAGACCCAGTTCTTC. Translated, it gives CASSLIGGETQFF.

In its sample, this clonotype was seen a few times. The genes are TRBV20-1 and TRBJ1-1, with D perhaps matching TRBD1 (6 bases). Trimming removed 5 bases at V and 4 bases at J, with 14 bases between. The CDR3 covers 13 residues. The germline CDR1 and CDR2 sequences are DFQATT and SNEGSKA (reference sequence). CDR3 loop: CSAEGDSSTEAFF. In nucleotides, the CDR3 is TGCAGTGCTGAGGGGGACTCGAGCACTGAAGCTTTCTTT.

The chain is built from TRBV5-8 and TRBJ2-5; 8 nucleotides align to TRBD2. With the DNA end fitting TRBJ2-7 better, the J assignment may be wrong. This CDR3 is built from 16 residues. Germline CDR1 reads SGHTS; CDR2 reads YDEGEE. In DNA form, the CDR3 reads TGTGCCAGCGTCCCATGGAGCGGGGGCGCGGAGAACGAGCAGTACTTC. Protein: CASVPWSGGAENEQYF.

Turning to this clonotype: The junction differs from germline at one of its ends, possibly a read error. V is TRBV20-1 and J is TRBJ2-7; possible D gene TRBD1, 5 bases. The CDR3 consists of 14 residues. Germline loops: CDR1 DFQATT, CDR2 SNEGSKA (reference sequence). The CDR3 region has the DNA TGCAGTGCTAGAGACGATCGACAGATCTACGAGCAGCACTTC. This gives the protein CSARDDRQIYEQHF.

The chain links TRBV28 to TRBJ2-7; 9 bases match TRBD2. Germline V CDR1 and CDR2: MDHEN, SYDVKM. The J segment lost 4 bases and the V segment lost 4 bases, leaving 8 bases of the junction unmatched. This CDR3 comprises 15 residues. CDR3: CASSSTGTSRYEQYF. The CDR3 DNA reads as TGTGCCAGCAGTTCAACCGGGACTAGCAGATACGAGCAGTACTTC.

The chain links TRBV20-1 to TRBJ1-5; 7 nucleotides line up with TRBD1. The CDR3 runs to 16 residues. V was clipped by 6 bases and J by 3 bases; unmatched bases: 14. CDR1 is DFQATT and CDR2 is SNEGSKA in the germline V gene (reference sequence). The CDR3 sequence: CSASQTGKKINQPQHF. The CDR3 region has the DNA TGCAGTGCATCCCAGACAGGGAAGAAGATCAATCAGCCCCAGCATTTT.

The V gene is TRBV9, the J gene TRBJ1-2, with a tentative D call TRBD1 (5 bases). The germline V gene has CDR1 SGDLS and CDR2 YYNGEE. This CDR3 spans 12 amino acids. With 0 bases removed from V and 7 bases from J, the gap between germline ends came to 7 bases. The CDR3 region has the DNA TGTGCCAGCAGCGTAGCTGGGGGTGGCTACACCTTC. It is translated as CASSVAGGGYTF.

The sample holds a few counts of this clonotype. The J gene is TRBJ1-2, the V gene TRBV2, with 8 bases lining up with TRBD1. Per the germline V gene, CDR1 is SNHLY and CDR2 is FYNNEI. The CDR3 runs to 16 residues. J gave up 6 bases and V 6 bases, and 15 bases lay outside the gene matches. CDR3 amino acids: CASSGIRYRGSNGYTF. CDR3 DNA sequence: TGTGCCAGCAGCGGAATTCGGTACAGGGGGTCGAATGGCTACACCTTC. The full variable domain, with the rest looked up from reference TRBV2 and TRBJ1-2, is EPEVTQTPSHQVTQMGQEVILRCVPISNHLYFYWYRQILGQKVEFLVSFYNNEISEKSEIFDDQFSVERPDGSNFTLKIRSTKLEDSAMYFCASSGIRYRGSNGYTFGSGTRLTVV.

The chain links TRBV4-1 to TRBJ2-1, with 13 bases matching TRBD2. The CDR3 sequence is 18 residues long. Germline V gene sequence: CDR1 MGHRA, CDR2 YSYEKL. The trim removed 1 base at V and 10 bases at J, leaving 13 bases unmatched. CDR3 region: CASSQVPPGTSGAIEQFF. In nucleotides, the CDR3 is TGCGCCAGCAGCCAAGTTCCTCCCGGGACTAGCGGGGCGATAGAGCAGTTCTTC.

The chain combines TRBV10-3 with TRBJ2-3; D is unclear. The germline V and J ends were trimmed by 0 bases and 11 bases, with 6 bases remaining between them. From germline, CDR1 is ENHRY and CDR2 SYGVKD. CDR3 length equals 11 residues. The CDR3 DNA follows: TGTGCCATCAGTGAGTCATATATGCAGTATTTT. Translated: CAISESYMQYF.

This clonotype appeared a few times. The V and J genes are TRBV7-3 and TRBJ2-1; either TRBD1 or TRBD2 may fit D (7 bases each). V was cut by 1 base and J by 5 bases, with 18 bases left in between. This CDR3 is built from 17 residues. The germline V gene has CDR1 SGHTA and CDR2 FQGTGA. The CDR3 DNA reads TGTGCCAGCAGCTTAAAGGGGGGGTTAGGACAGGACAATGAGCAGTTCTTC. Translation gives CASSLKGGLGQDNEQFF.

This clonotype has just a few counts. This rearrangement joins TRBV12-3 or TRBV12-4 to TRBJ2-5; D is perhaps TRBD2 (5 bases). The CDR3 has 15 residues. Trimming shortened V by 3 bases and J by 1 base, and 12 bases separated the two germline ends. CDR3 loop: CASSFIWTGQETQYF. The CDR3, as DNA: TGTGCCAGCAGTTTCATTTGGACTGGCCAAGAGACCCAGTACTTC.

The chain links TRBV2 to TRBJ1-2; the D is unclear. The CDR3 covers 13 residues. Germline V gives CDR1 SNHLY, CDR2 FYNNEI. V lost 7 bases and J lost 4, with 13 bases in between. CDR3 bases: TGTGCCAGCACCGACCAGGTTCCCTATGGCTACACCTTC. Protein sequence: CASTDQVPYGYTF.

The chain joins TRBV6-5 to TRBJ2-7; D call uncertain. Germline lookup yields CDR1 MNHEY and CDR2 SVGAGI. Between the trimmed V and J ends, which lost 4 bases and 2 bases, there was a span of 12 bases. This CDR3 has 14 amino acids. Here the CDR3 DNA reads TGTGCCAGCAGTTCCCCGTCCCCACCCTACGAGCAGTACTTC. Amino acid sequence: CASSSPSPPYEQYF.

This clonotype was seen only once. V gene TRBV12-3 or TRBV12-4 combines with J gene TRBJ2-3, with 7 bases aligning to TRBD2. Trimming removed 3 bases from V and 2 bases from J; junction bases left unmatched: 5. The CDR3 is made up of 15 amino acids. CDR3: CASSLVGGDTDTQYF. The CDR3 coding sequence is TGTGCCAGCAGTTTGGTGGGAGGGGACACAGATACGCAGTATTTT.

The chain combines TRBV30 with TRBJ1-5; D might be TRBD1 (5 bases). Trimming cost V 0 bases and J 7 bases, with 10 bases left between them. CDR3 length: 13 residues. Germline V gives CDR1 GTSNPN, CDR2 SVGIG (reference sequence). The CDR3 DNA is TGTGCCTGGAGTGTACAGGAAGGGCAGCCCCAGCATTTT. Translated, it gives CAWSVQEGQPQHF.